This TCR beta chain was sequenced in a study of shared clonotypes between healthy human individuals. About this clone itself: No antigen is known for it.

Germline lookup yields CDR1 SGDLS and CDR2 YYNGEE. Trimming removed 3 bases at V and 5 bases at J, with 11 bases between. The CDR3 has 13 amino acids. Each sample came from a Caucasian adult donor living in Nashville, Tennessee. The method was immunoSEQ multiplex PCR; TCRdb's version includes in-frame clones alone and lacks a portion of them. This table holds 2.5 million or so clones, about 92% found once. Study-wide points: Rarefaction showed that sequencing of sorted subsets was incomplete (despite large depth).

This rearrangement joins TRBV9 to TRBJ1-2; D possibly corresponds to TRBD1 (5 bases). The sequenced material came from naive CD4+ T cells sorted from blood. The subset here: CD45RA+ positively selected. This clonotype was sampled from a man aged 18 to 29 in good health. The CDR3 DNA sequence: TGTGCCAGCAGCGCAGACAGTACTTATGGCTACACCTTC. Translating it yields CASSADSTYGYTF.